This is a list of T cell receptor beta chains from one sample in a study of vaccination and CD4 T cells after COVID-19. No cognate antigen is known for these TCRs. TCRdb re-called the PCR reads through MiXCR, storing one row per CDR3 protein. Altogether some 13,000 distinct CDR3 sequences are present, 50% being singletons, with the ten largest covering 10% to 15%. Input material: CD4+ T cells from blood, cultured in vitro. The receptor source for this set is a human donor who had recovered from COVID-19. The CDR3 runs from the conserved cysteine through the conserved F or W. The D gene is left open where the match is weak. Only some rows state a clone size, as once, few, many or a class for expanded clones.

v_gene: TRBV2; j_gene: TRBJ2-5; d_gene: NA; len: 14; abundance: NA; CDR3nt: TGTGCCAGCAGTGAAGCGCTTCTGGGGAAGACCCAGTACTTC; CDR3aa: CASSEALLGKTQYF
v_gene: TRBV19; j_gene: TRBJ2-4; d_gene: NA; len: 18; abundance: NA; CDR3nt: TGTGCCAGTAGGATCGGCCATAGACAGGAACTAGCCAAAAACATTCAGTACTTC; CDR3aa: CASRIGHRQELAKNIQYF
v_gene: TRBV6-1; j_gene: TRBJ1-1; d_gene: NA; len: 12; abundance: NA; CDR3nt: TGTGCCAGCAGCCGGGGGGATACTGAAGCTTTCTTT; CDR3aa: CASSRGDTEAFF
v_gene: TRBV5-4; j_gene: TRBJ2-3; d_gene: TRBD1; len: 16; abundance: NA; CDR3nt: TGTGCCAGCAGCTCCCCGACAGGGGGGCGCACAGATACGCAGTATTTT; CDR3aa: CASSSPTGGRTDTQYF
v_gene: TRBV30; j_gene: TRBJ2-3; d_gene: TRBD2; len: 12; abundance: NA; CDR3nt: TGTGCCTGGACTAGCGGGACAGATACGCAGTATTTT; CDR3aa: CAWTSGTDTQYF
v_gene: TRBV6-1; j_gene: TRBJ2-7; d_gene: TRBD2; len: 15; abundance: NA; CDR3nt: TGTGCCAGCAGCCGAAGCGGGGGGAGCTCCTACGAGCAGTACTTC; CDR3aa: CASSRSGGSSYEQYF
v_gene: TRBV27; j_gene: TRBJ1-2; d_gene: TRBD1; len: 21; abundance: few; CDR3nt: TGTGCCAGCAGTTTAATGGCACTGGGGCCTTTCCGGGACAGGGTTAACTATGGCTACACCTTC; CDR3aa: CASSLMALGPFRDRVNYGYTF
v_gene: TRBV12-3/TRBV12-4; j_gene: TRBJ1-2; d_gene: NA; len: 14; abundance: NA; CDR3nt: TGTGCCAGCAGTTCCCGGACACCCAACTATGGCTACACCTTC; CDR3aa: CASSSRTPNYGYTF
v_gene: TRBV30; j_gene: TRBJ1-1; d_gene: NA; len: 13; abundance: NA; CDR3nt: TGTGCCTGGAGTCGAACGGGGAACACTGAAGCTTTCTTT; CDR3aa: CAWSRTGNTEAFF
v_gene: TRBV15; j_gene: TRBJ1-5; d_gene: NA; len: 14; abundance: few; CDR3nt: TGTGCCACCAGCCCTCGGTGGAGGTTGCAGCCCCAGCATTTT; CDR3aa: CATSPRWRLQPQHF
v_gene: TRBV4-2; j_gene: TRBJ1-5; d_gene: NA; len: 15; abundance: NA; CDR3nt: TGTGCCAGCAGCCCCCTATCGAGTAGCAATCAGCCCCAGCATTTT; CDR3aa: CASSPLSSSNQPQHF
v_gene: TRBV7-9; j_gene: TRBJ1-1; d_gene: NA; len: 15; abundance: NA; CDR3nt: TGTGCCAGCAGCTTAGCGACCCTGGGAGGCACTGAAGCTTTCTTT; CDR3aa: CASSLATLGGTEAFF
v_gene: TRBV30; j_gene: TRBJ1-6; d_gene: NA; len: 14; abundance: NA; CDR3nt: TGTGCCTGGACCGTGGCGCGCGATAATTCACCCCTCCACTTT; CDR3aa: CAWTVARDNSPLHF
v_gene: TRBV30; j_gene: TRBJ1-2; d_gene: NA; len: 13; abundance: NA; CDR3nt: TGTGCCGCCTCACCGGGACGGTTCTATGGCTACACCTTC; CDR3aa: CAASPGRFYGYTF
v_gene: TRBV5-1; j_gene: TRBJ1-1; d_gene: NA; len: 14; abundance: NA; CDR3nt: TGCGCCAGCAGCTTCGAGGGCTCGAACACTGAAGCTTTCTTT; CDR3aa: CASSFEGSNTEAFF
v_gene: TRBV25-1; j_gene: TRBJ1-2; d_gene: NA; len: 12; abundance: NA; CDR3nt: TGTGCCAACCAAGGGGCGCAGTATGGCTACACCTTC; CDR3aa: CANQGAQYGYTF
v_gene: TRBV6-4; j_gene: TRBJ1-2; d_gene: TRBD1; len: 15; abundance: few; CDR3nt: TGTGCCAGCAGTGCTACAGGGACAGGGGTCAGGGGCTACACCTTC; CDR3aa: CASSATGTGVRGYTF
v_gene: TRBV19; j_gene: TRBJ1-2; d_gene: TRBD1; len: 14; abundance: NA; CDR3nt: TGTGCCAGTAGCTTAGGGGGGACAGAGTATGGCTACACCTTC; CDR3aa: CASSLGGTEYGYTF
v_gene: TRBV21-1; j_gene: TRBJ1-6; d_gene: NA; len: 15; abundance: few; CDR3nt: TGTGCCAGCAGCAAAGGACACAACTATAATTCACCCCTCCACTTT; CDR3aa: CASSKGHNYNSPLHF
v_gene: TRBV4-2; j_gene: TRBJ2-7; d_gene: TRBD2; len: 15; abundance: NA; CDR3nt: TGTGCCAGCAGCGTACGAGCGGGGGGTGCCTACGAGCAGTACTTC; CDR3aa: CASSVRAGGAYEQYF
v_gene: TRBV25-1; j_gene: TRBJ2-2; d_gene: NA; len: 14; abundance: NA; CDR3nt: TGTGCCAGCAGTGAACGGGGATACACCGGGGAGCTGTTTTTT; CDR3aa: CASSERGYTGELFF
v_gene: TRBV11-3; j_gene: TRBJ1-2; d_gene: NA; len: 14; abundance: once; CDR3nt: TGTGCCAGGAGCTGGACCGGGACGGCCTATGGCTACACCTTC; CDR3aa: CARSWTGTAYGYTF
v_gene: TRBV24-1; j_gene: TRBJ2-5; d_gene: TRBD2; len: 18; abundance: NA; CDR3nt: TGTGCCACTGTTCGCGGCTTCGGGACTAGCGGCACCCAAGAGACCCAGTACTTC; CDR3aa: CATVRGFGTSGTQETQYF
v_gene: TRBV14; j_gene: TRBJ1-2; d_gene: NA; len: 16; abundance: NA; CDR3nt: TGTGCCAGCAGCCAAGAGGAGCAAGGGTTGGGGTATGGCTACACCTTC; CDR3aa: CASSQEEQGLGYGYTF
v_gene: TRBV6-5; j_gene: TRBJ2-6; d_gene: NA; len: 16; abundance: NA; CDR3nt: TGTGCCAGCAGTTACTGGGGATCCTCTGGGGCCAACGTCCTGACTTTC; CDR3aa: CASSYWGSSGANVLTF
v_gene: TRBV27; j_gene: TRBJ2-1; d_gene: TRBD2; len: 20; abundance: NA; CDR3nt: TGTGCCAGCAGCTTTTCGACTAGCGGGGGGCCCCGTAGCTCCTACAATGAGCAGTTCTTC; CDR3aa: CASSFSTSGGPRSSYNEQFF
v_gene: TRBV18; j_gene: TRBJ2-3; d_gene: TRBD2; len: 16; abundance: NA; CDR3nt: TGTGCCAGCTCACCACCGGGGAGCGGGGGCCCAGATACGCAGTATTTT; CDR3aa: CASSPPGSGGPDTQYF
v_gene: TRBV30; j_gene: TRBJ1-1; d_gene: TRBD1; len: 12; abundance: once; CDR3nt: TGTGCCGGGACAGCTTGGAATACTGAAGCTTTCTTT; CDR3aa: CAGTAWNTEAFF
v_gene: TRBV18; j_gene: TRBJ1-1; d_gene: NA; len: 16; abundance: NA; CDR3nt: TGTGCCAGCTCACCTCCCCGGGGAGGGGTTAACACTGAAGCTTTCTTT; CDR3aa: CASSPPRGGVNTEAFF
v_gene: TRBV20-1; j_gene: TRBJ2-1; d_gene: TRBD2; len: 15; abundance: once; CDR3nt: TGCAGTGCTTTAGGGGACTACTTCTCCTACAATGAGCAGTTCTTC; CDR3aa: CSALGDYFSYNEQFF
v_gene: TRBV11-2; j_gene: TRBJ1-1; d_gene: TRBD1; len: 13; abundance: few; CDR3nt: TGTGCCAGCAGCCGCCCAGGGGGAACTGAAGCTTTCTTT; CDR3aa: CASSRPGGTEAFF
v_gene: TRBV7-8; j_gene: TRBJ1-5; d_gene: TRBD1; len: 16; abundance: NA; CDR3nt: TGTGCCAGCAGCTCCTCCCTGGACAGGATCAATCAGCCCCAGCATTTT; CDR3aa: CASSSSLDRINQPQHF
v_gene: TRBV5-4; j_gene: TRBJ1-2; d_gene: NA; len: 16; abundance: NA; CDR3nt: TGTGCCAGCAGCTTATCTCCGGGAACCCCTAACTATGGCTACACCTTC; CDR3aa: CASSLSPGTPNYGYTF
v_gene: TRBV20-1; j_gene: TRBJ2-1; d_gene: TRBD2; len: 18; abundance: NA; CDR3nt: TGCAGTTTACCCAACCCGCGACTAGCGGGGGGGAGTTACAATGAGCAGTTCTTC; CDR3aa: CSLPNPRLAGGSYNEQFF
v_gene: TRBV28; j_gene: TRBJ2-2; d_gene: TRBD2; len: 16; abundance: NA; CDR3nt: TGTGCCAGCAGTTTGTCGGGACTAGCGGGGGCCGGGGAGCTGTTTTTT; CDR3aa: CASSLSGLAGAGELFF
v_gene: TRBV4-1; j_gene: TRBJ1-5; d_gene: NA; len: 16; abundance: NA; CDR3nt: TGCGCCAGCAGCCAGGGGAACAGGGTAAGCAATCAGCCCCAGCATTTT; CDR3aa: CASSQGNRVSNQPQHF
v_gene: TRBV5-1; j_gene: TRBJ1-2; d_gene: NA; len: 13; abundance: NA; CDR3nt: TGCGCCAGCAGCTTGAATAACAGGGATGGCTACACCTTC; CDR3aa: CASSLNNRDGYTF
v_gene: TRBV5-4; j_gene: TRBJ2-1; d_gene: NA; len: 16; abundance: large; CDR3nt: TGTGCCAGCAGCTCCCCTGGGGACTTCATACGCAATGAGCAGTTCTTC; CDR3aa: CASSSPGDFIRNEQFF
v_gene: TRBV6-1; j_gene: TRBJ2-7; d_gene: TRBD2; len: 15; abundance: NA; CDR3nt: TGTGCCAGCAAAGGAGAGAGGCGGGGGGCCTACGAGCAGTACTTC; CDR3aa: CASKGERRGAYEQYF
v_gene: TRBV27; j_gene: TRBJ1-2; d_gene: NA; len: 14; abundance: few; CDR3nt: TGTGCCAGCAGTTTTCAGGAATACGGGTATGGCTACACCTTC; CDR3aa: CASSFQEYGYGYTF
v_gene: TRBV7-9; j_gene: TRBJ1-1; d_gene: NA; len: 15; abundance: NA; CDR3nt: TGTGCCAGCAGCTTATACTCCAGCTACAACACTGAAGCTTTCTTT; CDR3aa: CASSLYSSYNTEAFF
v_gene: TRBV29-1; j_gene: TRBJ2-2; d_gene: TRBD1; len: 13; abundance: NA; CDR3nt: TGCAGCGCTGGCCGACAGGGGACCGGGGAGCTGTTTTTT; CDR3aa: CSAGRQGTGELFF
v_gene: TRBV12-3/TRBV12-4; j_gene: TRBJ1-2; d_gene: NA; len: 15; abundance: NA; CDR3nt: TGTGCCAGCAGTTTACTTTTATCCTCTAACTATGGCTACACCTTC; CDR3aa: CASSLLLSSNYGYTF
v_gene: TRBV5-3; j_gene: TRBJ2-5; d_gene: NA; len: 11; abundance: once; CDR3nt: TGTGCCAGAAGCCCACATGAGACCCAGTACTTC; CDR3aa: CARSPHETQYF
v_gene: TRBV20-1; j_gene: TRBJ1-5; d_gene: TRBD1; len: 13; abundance: NA; CDR3nt: TGCAGCCTGGCGGGACAGTATAATCAGCCCCAGCATTTT; CDR3aa: CSLAGQYNQPQHF
v_gene: TRBV11-1; j_gene: TRBJ2-3; d_gene: TRBD1; len: 15; abundance: NA; CDR3nt: TGTGCCAGCAGCTCCCGGGACAGGGGTTCAGATACGCAGTATTTT; CDR3aa: CASSSRDRGSDTQYF
v_gene: TRBV20-1; j_gene: TRBJ2-3; d_gene: TRBD2; len: 17; abundance: NA; CDR3nt: TGCAGTGCTAGAGTTGGGTCTAGCGGGGGACACACAGATACGCAGTATTTT; CDR3aa: CSARVGSSGGHTDTQYF
v_gene: TRBV21-1; j_gene: TRBJ2-7; d_gene: NA; len: 19; abundance: NA; CDR3nt: TGTGCCAGCAGCCCGGTACCGGGACAGTACCATTCGGGATCCTACGAGCAGTACTTC; CDR3aa: CASSPVPGQYHSGSYEQYF
v_gene: TRBV5-5; j_gene: TRBJ1-1; d_gene: TRBD1; len: 14; abundance: NA; CDR3nt: TGTGCCAGCATTAGAACAGGGGGGAACACTGAAGCTTTCTTT; CDR3aa: CASIRTGGNTEAFF
v_gene: TRBV30; j_gene: TRBJ1-1; d_gene: TRBD1; len: 13; abundance: NA; CDR3nt: TGTGCCTGGAGTGAACAGGGGGGAGCTGAAGCTTTCTTT; CDR3aa: CAWSEQGGAEAFF
v_gene: TRBV7-9; j_gene: TRBJ1-6; d_gene: TRBD1; len: 15; abundance: NA; CDR3nt: TGTGCCAGCAGCTTAGACGGGACAGGGAGTTCACCCCTCCACTTT; CDR3aa: CASSLDGTGSSPLHF
v_gene: TRBV15; j_gene: TRBJ1-5; d_gene: NA; len: 15; abundance: NA; CDR3nt: TGTGCCACCAGCGGAGATCCGGAGGGAAATCAGCCCCAGCATTTT; CDR3aa: CATSGDPEGNQPQHF
v_gene: TRBV6-1; j_gene: TRBJ2-7; d_gene: NA; len: 12; abundance: NA; CDR3nt: TGTGCCAGCAGTCTTGCGGCTTACGAGCAGTACTTC; CDR3aa: CASSLAAYEQYF
v_gene: TRBV19; j_gene: TRBJ2-7; d_gene: TRBD2; len: 13; abundance: NA; CDR3nt: TGTGCCAGCCGGGGGGGGACAACCTACGAGCAGTACTTC; CDR3aa: CASRGGTTYEQYF
v_gene: TRBV20-1; j_gene: TRBJ1-2; d_gene: NA; len: 14; abundance: NA; CDR3nt: TGCAGGGTGAAAACAGGGTCCCTCAACTATGGCTACACCTTC; CDR3aa: CRVKTGSLNYGYTF